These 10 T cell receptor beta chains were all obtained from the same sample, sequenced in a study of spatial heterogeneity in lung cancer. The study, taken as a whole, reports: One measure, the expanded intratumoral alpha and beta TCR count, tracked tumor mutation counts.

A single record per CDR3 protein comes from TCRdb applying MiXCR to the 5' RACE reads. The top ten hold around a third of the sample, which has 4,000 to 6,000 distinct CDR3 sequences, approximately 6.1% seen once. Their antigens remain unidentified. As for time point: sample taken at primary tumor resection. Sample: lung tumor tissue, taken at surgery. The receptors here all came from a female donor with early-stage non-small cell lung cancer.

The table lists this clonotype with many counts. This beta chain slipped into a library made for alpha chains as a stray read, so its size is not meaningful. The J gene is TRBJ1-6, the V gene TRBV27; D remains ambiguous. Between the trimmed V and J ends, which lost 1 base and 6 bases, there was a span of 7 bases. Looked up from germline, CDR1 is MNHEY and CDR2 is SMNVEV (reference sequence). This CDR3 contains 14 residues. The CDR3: CASSLYLGNSPLHF. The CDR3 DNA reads TGTGCCAGCAGTTTATACTTGGGTAATTCACCCCTCCACTTT.

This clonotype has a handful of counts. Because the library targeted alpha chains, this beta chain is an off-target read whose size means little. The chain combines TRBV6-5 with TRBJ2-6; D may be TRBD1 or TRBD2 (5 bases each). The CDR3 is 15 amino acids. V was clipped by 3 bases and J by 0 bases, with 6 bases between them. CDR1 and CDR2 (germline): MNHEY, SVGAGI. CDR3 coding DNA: TGTGCCAGCAGTTATGGGGGCTCTGGGGCCAACGTCCTGACTTTC. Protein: CASSYGGSGANVLTF.

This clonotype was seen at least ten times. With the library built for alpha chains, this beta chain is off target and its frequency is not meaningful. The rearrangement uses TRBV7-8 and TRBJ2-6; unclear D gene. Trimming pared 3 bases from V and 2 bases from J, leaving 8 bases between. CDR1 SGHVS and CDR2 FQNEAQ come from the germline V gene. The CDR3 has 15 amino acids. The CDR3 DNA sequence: TGTGCCAGCAGCTTCCTACATACTGGGGCCAACGTCCTGACTTTC. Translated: CASSFLHTGANVLTF.

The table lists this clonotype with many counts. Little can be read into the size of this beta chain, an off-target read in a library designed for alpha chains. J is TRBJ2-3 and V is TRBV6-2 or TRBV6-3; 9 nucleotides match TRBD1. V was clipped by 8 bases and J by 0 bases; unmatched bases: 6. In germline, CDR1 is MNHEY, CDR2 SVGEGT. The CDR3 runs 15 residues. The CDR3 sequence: CASGYGTGSTDTQYF. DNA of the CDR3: TGTGCCAGCGGATACGGGACAGGGAGCACAGATACGCAGTATTTT.

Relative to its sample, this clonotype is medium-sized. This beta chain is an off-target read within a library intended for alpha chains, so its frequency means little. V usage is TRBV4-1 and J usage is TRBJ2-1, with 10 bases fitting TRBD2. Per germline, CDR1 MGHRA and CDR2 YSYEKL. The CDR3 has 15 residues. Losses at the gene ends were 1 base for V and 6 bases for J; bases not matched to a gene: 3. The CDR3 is CASSQGSGGGNEQFF. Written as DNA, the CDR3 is TGCGCCAGCAGCCAAGGCAGCGGGGGGGGCAATGAGCAGTTCTTC.

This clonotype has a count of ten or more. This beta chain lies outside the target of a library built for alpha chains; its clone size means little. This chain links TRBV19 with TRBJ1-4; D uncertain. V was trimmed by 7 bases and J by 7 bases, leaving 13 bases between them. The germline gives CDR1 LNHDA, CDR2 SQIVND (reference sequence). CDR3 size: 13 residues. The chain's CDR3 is CASTPSHSEKLFF. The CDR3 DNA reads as TGTGCCAGTACCCCGTCCCATAGTGAAAAACTGTTTTTT. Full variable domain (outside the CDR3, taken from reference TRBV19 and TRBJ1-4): DGGITQSPKYLFRKEGQNVTLSCEQNLNHDAMYWYRQDPGQGLRLIYYSQIVNDFQKGDIAEGYSVSREKKESFPLTVTSAQKNPTAFYLCASTPSHSEKLFFGSGTQLSVL.

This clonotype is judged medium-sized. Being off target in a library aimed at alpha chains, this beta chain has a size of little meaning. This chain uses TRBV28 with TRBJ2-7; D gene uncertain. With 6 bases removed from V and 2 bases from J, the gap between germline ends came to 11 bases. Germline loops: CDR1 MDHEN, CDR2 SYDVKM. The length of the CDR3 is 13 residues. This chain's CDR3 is CASSPGSTYEQYF. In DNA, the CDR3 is TGTGCCAGCAGCCCCGGAAGCACCTACGAGCAGTACTTC.

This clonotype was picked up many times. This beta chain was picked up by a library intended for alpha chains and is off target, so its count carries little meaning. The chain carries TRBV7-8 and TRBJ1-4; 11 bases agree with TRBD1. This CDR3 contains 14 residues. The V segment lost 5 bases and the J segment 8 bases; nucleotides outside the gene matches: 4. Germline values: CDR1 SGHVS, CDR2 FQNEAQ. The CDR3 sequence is CASSHRDRGEKLFF. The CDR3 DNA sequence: TGTGCCAGCAGCCACCGGGACAGGGGGGAAAAACTGTTTTTT.

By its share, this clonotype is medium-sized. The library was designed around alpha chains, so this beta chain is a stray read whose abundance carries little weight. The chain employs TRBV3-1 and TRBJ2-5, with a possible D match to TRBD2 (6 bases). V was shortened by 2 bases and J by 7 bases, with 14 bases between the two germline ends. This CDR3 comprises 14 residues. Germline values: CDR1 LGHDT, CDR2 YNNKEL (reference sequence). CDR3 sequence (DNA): TGTGCCAGCAGCCAATCGCGATCAGCGGGGACCCAGTACTTC. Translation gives CASSQSRSAGTQYF.

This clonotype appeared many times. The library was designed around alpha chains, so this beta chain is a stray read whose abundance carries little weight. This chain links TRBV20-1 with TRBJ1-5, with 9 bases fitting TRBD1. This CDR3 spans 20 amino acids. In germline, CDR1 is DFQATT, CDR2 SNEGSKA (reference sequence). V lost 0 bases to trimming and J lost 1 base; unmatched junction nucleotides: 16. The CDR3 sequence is CSARDEEGQGFDWSNQPQHF. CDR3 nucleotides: TGCAGTGCTAGAGATGAAGAAGGACAGGGGTTTGATTGGAGCAATCAGCCCCAGCATTTT.